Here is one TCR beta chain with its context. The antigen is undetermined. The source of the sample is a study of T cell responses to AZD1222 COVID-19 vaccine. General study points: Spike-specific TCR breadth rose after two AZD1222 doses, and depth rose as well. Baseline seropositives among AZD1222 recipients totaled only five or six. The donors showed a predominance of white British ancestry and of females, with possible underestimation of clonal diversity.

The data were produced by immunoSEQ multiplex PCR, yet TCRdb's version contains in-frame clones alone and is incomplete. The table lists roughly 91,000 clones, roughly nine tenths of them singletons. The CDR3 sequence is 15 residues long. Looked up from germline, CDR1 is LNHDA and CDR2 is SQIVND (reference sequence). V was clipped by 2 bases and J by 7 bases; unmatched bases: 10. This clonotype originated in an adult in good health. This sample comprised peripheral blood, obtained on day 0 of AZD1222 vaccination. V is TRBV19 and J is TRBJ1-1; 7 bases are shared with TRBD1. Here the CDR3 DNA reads TGTGCCAGTAGTATACAACAGGGGAAGGATGATGAAGCTTTCTTT. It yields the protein CASSIQQGKDDEAFF.